Listed below are T cell receptor beta chains from one sample, sequenced in a study of T cell responses to AZD1222 COVID-19 vaccine. Assay: immunoSEQ multiplex PCR; the TCRdb copy retains only in-frame clones and omits some. The data show about 110,000 clones, approximately 94% seen once. The sequencing used peripheral blood, collected 28 days after the second AZD1222 dose. Receptors were obtained from an adult who received the AZD1222 COVID-19 vaccine. Each CDR3 is given with its conserved first and last residue. D genes are given only for firm matches. Clone size, where shown, is once, few, many, or a class for clones that have expanded.

. TRBJ2-5 TRBV7-9 . CASSLSVGQETQYF TGTGCCAGCAGCTTGAGTGTGGGTCAAGAGACCCAGTACTTC
. TRBJ2-1 TRBV5-1 TRBD2 CASSPGGARSNEQFF TGCGCCAGCAGCCCCGGGGGGGCCCGTAGCAATGAGCAGTTCTTC
. TRBJ2-5 TRBV30 . CAWSQGMETQYF TGTGCCTGGAGTCAGGGGATGGAGACCCAGTACTTC
. TRBJ1-2 TRBV29-1 . CSVMDGSNYGYTF TGCAGCGTCATGGACGGTTCTAACTATGGCTACACCTTC
once TRBJ1-1 TRBV19 TRBD1 CASSTLPGQGDTEAFF TGTGCCAGTAGTACATTACCGGGACAGGGGGACACTGAAGCTTTCTTT
. TRBJ1-2 TRBV15 . CATSRYIRTADRTYGYTF TGTGCCACCAGCAGATATATTCGGACCGCGGACCGGACCTATGGCTACACCTTC
. TRBJ2-3 TRBV7-8 . CASSLARADYTDTQYF TGTGCCAGCAGCTTAGCGCGCGCGGACTACACAGATACGCAGTATTTT
. TRBJ1-5 TRBV2 . CASSDTTGSNQPQHF TGTGCCAGCAGTGATACAACAGGGAGCAATCAGCCCCAGCATTTT
. TRBJ2-7 TRBV7-9 . CASSLRNEQYF TGTGCCAGCAGCCTGCGGAACGAGCAGTACTTC
. TRBJ1-4 TRBV29-1 . CSVRQIANEKLFF TGCAGCGTCCGACAGATAGCTAATGAAAAACTGTTTTTT
once TRBJ1-2 TRBV19 TRBD1 CASSPGTGGYGYTF TGTGCCAGTAGTCCCGGGACAGGGGGCTATGGCTACACCTTC
. TRBJ1-2 TRBV7-8 . CASRKSRGDYGYTF TGTGCCAGCAGGAAAAGTAGGGGGGACTATGGCTACACCTTC
. TRBJ1-4 TRBV7-9 TRBD1 CASSFRTGLEKLFF TGTGCCAGCAGCTTCCGGACAGGCCTTGAAAAACTGTTTTTT
. TRBJ1-5 TRBV5-8 TRBD1 CASSLPGGMHQPQHF TGTGCCAGCAGCCTACCAGGGGGCATGCATCAGCCCCAGCATTTT
. TRBJ1-1 TRBV3-1/TRBV3-2 TRBD1 CASSHFRDSPLEAFF TGTGCCAGCAGCCATTTCCGGGACAGTCCTCTTGAAGCTTTCTTT
once TRBJ2-3 TRBV5-1 . CASSLAGPLADTQYF TGCGCCAGCAGCTTGGCTGGGCCCCTGGCAGATACGCAGTATTTT
. TRBJ1-3 TRBV30 . CAWSFQGGNTIYF TGTGCCTGGAGTTTCCAGGGTGGAAACACCATATATTTT
. TRBJ2-2 TRBV2 . CASSVLAELTGELFF TGTGCCAGCAGTGTATTAGCGGAATTAACCGGGGAGCTGTTTTTT
. TRBJ1-2 TRBV7-6 . CASSLVEWGLDGYTF TGTGCCAGCAGCTTAGTGGAATGGGGGCTGGATGGCTACACCTTC
. TRBJ2-3 TRBV12-3/TRBV12-4 . CASLSRTDTQYF TGTGCCAGTCTTTCCCGGACAGATACGCAGTATTTT
. TRBJ1-1 TRBV29-1 . CSVLKIWSTEAFF TGCAGCGTCTTGAAGATCTGGAGCACTGAAGCTTTCTTT
. TRBJ1-2 TRBV5-1 TRBD1 CASSLEGTASQNYGYTF TGCGCCAGCAGCTTGGAGGGGACAGCCAGCCAAAACTATGGCTACACCTTC
. TRBJ1-4 TRBV2 . CASSDTDPREKLFF TGTGCCAGCAGTGATACCGACCCCCGCGAAAAACTGTTTTTT
. TRBJ2-3 TRBV11-3 TRBD2 CASSQSGRDYTQDTQYF TGTGCCAGCAGCCAAAGTGGGAGGGACTACACCCAAGATACGCAGTATTTT
. TRBJ1-2 TRBV5-1 . CASSLAQGGWYGYTF TGCGCCAGCAGCTTAGCCCAAGGGGGATGGTATGGCTACACCTTC
. TRBJ1-5 TRBV19 TRBD1 CASSSGQGGQPQHF TGTGCCAGTAGTTCAGGACAGGGTGGTCAGCCCCAGCATTTT
. TRBJ1-1 TRBV6-1 . CASSERALNTEAFF TGTGCCAGCAGTGAAAGGGCCCTGAACACTGAAGCTTTCTTT
once TRBJ1-5 TRBV19 . CASSVGASNQPQHF TGTGCCAGTAGTGTCGGGGCTAGCAATCAGCCCCAGCATTTT
. TRBJ1-1 TRBV27 . CASSPRGGGYDTEAFF TGTGCCAGCAGTCCCCGTGGCGGAGGGTACGACACTGAAGCTTTCTTT
. TRBJ1-1 TRBV6-1 . CASSEWLTNTEAFF TGTGCCAGCAGTGAGTGGCTGACGAACACTGAAGCTTTCTTT
. TRBJ2-3 TRBV15 TRBD2 CATSRGVGGGTDTQYF TGTGCCACCAGCAGGGGAGTGGGGGGGGGCACAGATACGCAGTATTTT
. TRBJ1-5 TRBV27 . CASSFTFSGNQPQHF TGTGCCAGCAGTTTCACGTTCAGCGGGAATCAGCCCCAGCATTTT
. TRBJ1-1 TRBV13 TRBD1 CASSFLPGTGMNTEAFF TGTGCCAGCAGCTTTCTTCCCGGGACAGGGATGAACACTGAAGCTTTCTTT
. TRBJ1-1 TRBV6-5 . CASSFTSGHNTEAFF TGTGCCAGCAGTTTCACTAGTGGCCATAACACTGAAGCTTTCTTT
. TRBJ1-2 TRBV24-1 . CATSDLGGRGYTF TGTGCCACCAGTGATTTGGGGGGACGTGGCTACACCTTC
. TRBJ1-5 TRBV7-5 . CVRSFKDRGPQPQHF TGTGTCAGAAGCTTTAAGGACAGGGGGCCCCAGCCCCAGCATTTT
. TRBJ1-2 TRBV5-1 . CASSEPGWGYTF TGCGCCAGCAGCGAGCCGGGGTGGGGCTACACCTTC
once TRBJ2-2 TRBV18 . CASSPRVGTNTGELFF TGTGCCAGCTCACCGAGAGTGGGGACGAACACCGGGGAGCTGTTTTTT
. TRBJ2-1 TRBV3-1/TRBV3-2 . CASSQEGAYNEQFF TGTGCCAGCAGCCAAGAGGGAGCCTACAATGAGCAGTTCTTC
once TRBJ1-1 TRBV10-2 . CASSESRSEAFF TGCGCCAGCAGTGAGTCTCGATCTGAAGCTTTCTTT
. TRBJ1-1 TRBV6-1 . CASSEDGFTEAFF TGTGCCAGCAGTGAAGATGGGTTCACTGAAGCTTTCTTT
. TRBJ1-3 TRBV6-5 . CASVGQNSGNTIYF TGTGCCAGCGTAGGACAGAACTCTGGAAACACCATATATTTT
. TRBJ2-1 TRBV18 . CASSPGIAGNEQFF TGTGCCAGCTCACCAGGTATAGCCGGCAATGAGCAGTTCTTC
. TRBJ2-7 TRBV5-1 TRBD2 CASSPGTSFGEQYF TGCGCCAGCAGCCCAGGGACTAGCTTCGGCGAGCAGTACTTC
. TRBJ1-1 TRBV19 . CASSLGRNTEAFF TGTGCCAGTAGTTTAGGGAGGAACACTGAAGCTTTCTTT
. TRBJ2-4 TRBV7-8 TRBD2 CASSLYLAGGKNIQYF TGTGCCAGCAGCTTATATCTAGCGGGAGGCAAAAACATTCAGTACTTC
. TRBJ1-1 TRBV3-1/TRBV3-2 . CASSQDFGVKAFF TGTGCCAGCAGCCAAGACTTCGGGGTAAAAGCTTTCTTT